These 12 T cell receptor beta chains were sequenced from one sample in a study of molecular identifiers for immune sequencing clone quantification (dated by TCRdb to the late 2010s). Libraries were built with PCR. Sequenced using a NextSeq 500. TCRdb trimmed the raw reads at Q25, called clones with MiXCR and kept productive beta chains. Duplicate CDR3 protein sequences are folded into a single record with the most common DNA and genes. For this sample there are some 100,000 distinct CDR3 sequences; 36% appear just once. Approximately 4% of the sample comes from the top ten. The specimen was naive CD8+ T cells from blood, with Jurkat cell RNA spiked in. The cell subset or site label here, explained by the study, means: FACS-sorted CD8+CD4-CCR7+CD45RA+ naive T cells. The receptors here all came from a human donor in good health. Some libraries in this study had Jurkat cell RNA spiked in.

Regarding this clonotype: The germline gene is not matched at one end of the junction; a read error may be the cause. The J gene is TRBJ2-3, the V gene TRBV7-2; 14 nucleotides align to TRBD2. The germline V gene has CDR1 SGHTA and CDR2 FQGNSA. This CDR3 is 13 amino acids long. CDR3 DNA: TGTGCCAGCTTGGGACTAGCGGGAGATAAGCAGTATTTT. It encodes CASLGLAGDKQYF.

With regard to this clonotype: A read error is possible here, since a much larger clone lies one base away. The V call is TRBV28, the J call TRBJ2-5; no clear D. The CDR3 consists of 12 residues. CDR1 and CDR2 from the germline V gene are MDHEN and SYDVKM. The CDR3 nucleotides read TGTGCCAGCAGTTTTGTCCCAGAGACCCAGAACTTC. It encodes CASSFVPETQNF.

The chain has TRBV20-1 and TRBJ1-6; no firm D call. The CDR3 is made up of 16 amino acids. Trimming removed 0 bases from V and 3 bases from J, with 12 bases in between. Looked up from germline, CDR1 is DFQATT and CDR2 is SNEGSKA (reference sequence). CDR3 sequence (DNA): TGCAGTGCTAGAGAAACCTCACAACACTATAATTCACCCCTCCACTTT. This sequence encodes CSARETSQHYNSPLHF.

Concerning this clonotype: This may arise from a read error, as a much more abundant clone is one base away. The rearrangement joins TRBV5-6 to TRBJ1-5; D not resolved. The CDR3 is made up of 12 amino acids. Trimming took 1 base from V and 5 from J, leaving 4 bases between them. Looked up from germline, CDR1 is SGHDT and CDR2 is YYEEEE. The CDR3, as DNA: TGTGCCAGCAGCTTGATCGATCAGCCCCAGCATTTT. Its protein is CASSLIDQPQHF.

A remark on this clonotype: Just one base apart from a much larger clone, this may be a read error. V is TRBV4-3 and J is TRBJ2-3; D is unclear. The closer fit of TRBJ1-5 to the DNA end suggests the J call may be wrong. From germline, CDR1 is LGHNA and CDR2 YSLEER. This CDR3 is built from 15 residues. CDR3 loop: CASSQDELVADTQHF. The CDR3 DNA is TGCGCCAGCAGCCAAGATGAACTAGTCGCAGATACGCAGCATTTT.

A remark on this clonotype: A read error is possible here, since a much larger clone lies one base away. The gene calls are TRBV4-3 and TRBJ1-1; 7 nucleotides align to TRBD1. The CDR3 runs 15 residues. Germline V gene sequence: CDR1 LGHNA, CDR2 YSLEER. Trimming took 3 bases from V and 0 from J; bases not matched to a gene: 4. CDR3 coding DNA: TGCGCCAGCAGCCATAATGACAGGGTGAACACTGAAGCTTTCTTT. Its translation is CASSHNDRVNTEAFF.

This clonotype has a single count. One end of the junction does not line up with germline, which may come from a read error. The chain combines TRBV5-3 with TRBJ2-5; unclear D gene. TRBV5-3 is assigned to the ORF class and has an uncertain function. This CDR3 has 11 residues. As DNA, the CDR3 is TGTGCCAGCAGCTTCACAGAGACCCAGTACTTC. Its translation is CASSFTETQYF.

The chain combines TRBV4-1 with TRBJ2-5; 7 bases align to TRBD1. The length of the CDR3 is 13 residues. Germline CDR1 is MGHRA and CDR2 is YSYEKL. The junction had 2 bases not matched to a gene; V was cut back by 2 bases and J by 5 bases. The CDR3 is CASSQRQGETQYF. CDR3 DNA sequence: TGCGCCAGCAGCCAAAGACAGGGTGAGACCCAGTACTTC.

The V call is TRBV14, the J call TRBJ2-6; 9 bases match TRBD1. CDR1 SGHDN and CDR2 FVKESK come from the germline V gene. This CDR3 has 17 amino acids. J was trimmed by 0 bases and V by 4 bases; bases with no gene match: 4. The chain's CDR3 is CASSPGQGFSGANVLTF. CDR3 DNA: TGTGCCAGCAGCCCGGGACAGGGCTTCTCTGGGGCCAACGTCCTGACTTTC.

The genes are TRBV27 and TRBJ2-2, with TRBD2 as a possible D gene (6 bases). The CDR3 spans 14 residues. From germline, CDR1 is MNHEY and CDR2 SMNVEV (reference sequence). V lost 3 bases and J 5 bases, leaving 10 bases between the germline ends. The CDR3 nucleotides are TGTGCCAGCAGTTTCGGACTACTAACCGGGGAGCTGTTTTTT. Residues: CASSFGLLTGELFF.

There are many counts of this clonotype. The chain employs TRBV6-5 and TRBJ1-1; D ambiguous. The germline V gene encodes CDR1 MNHEY and CDR2 SVGAGI. The CDR3 loop spans 13 amino acids. Trimming removed 2 bases at V and 6 bases at J, with 10 bases between. DNA of the CDR3: TGTGCCAGCAGTTACGAAGGATGGCCTGAAGCTTTCTTT. This codes for CASSYEGWPEAFF.

The genes are TRBV6-2 or TRBV6-3 and TRBJ2-5, with D perhaps assigned TRBD1 or TRBD2 (5 bases each). The CDR3 totals 15 residues. Per germline, CDR1 MNHEY and CDR2 SVGEGT. The ends were cut back, 2 bases at V and 5 bases at J, with 15 bases in the middle. The CDR3 DNA is TGTGCCAGCAGTTACCTCAATCCGGGACGGGAGACCCAGTACTTC. This translates into CASSYLNPGRETQYF.